This T cell receptor beta chain was recovered during a study of shared clonotypes between healthy human individuals. Study details: The cohort comprised a couple of women and a few men. Their ages spanned 18 to 49 years.

General study findings and limits: Researchers sampled blood only, noting tissue repertoires likely differ.

Trimming removed 0 bases from V and 7 bases from J, with 9 bases in between. This CDR3 is built from 13 residues. Germline-derived CDR1 and CDR2 are PRHDT and FYEKMQ (reference sequence). Samples underwent the assay at deep level. Assay used: immunoSEQ multiplex PCR; TCRdb lists only in-frame clones, some missing. The sample holds about 530,000 clones; 75% to 80% are singletons and the top ten take 12%. As concerns this clone: What it recognizes is unknown.

There were no recent acute infections or vaccinations among the donors, who were healthy HIV-negative adults. V is TRBV13 and J is TRBJ1-1; no reliable D call. This clonotype originated in a middle-aged woman in good health. Some clones in this sample may be carry-over from other donors' samples. Sequencing used PBMCs. CDR3: CASSLGERLEAFF. Here the CDR3 DNA reads TGTGCCAGCAGCTTAGGGGAGCGCCTTGAAGCTTTCTTT.